The TCR beta chain under discussion was sequenced for a study of CD8 T cells in ankylosing spondylitis (dated by TCRdb to 2015 to 2018). General notes on the study: The study profiled T cell receptor beta repertoires in healthy donors and ankylosing spondylitis patients to find disease-linked TCR variants. Peripheral blood was sampled, and synovial fluid was also collected from ankylosing spondylitis patients. The full study cohort comprised 25 or so ankylosing spondylitis patients and roughly 110 healthy donors.

This clonotype was detected many times. This receptor's antigen is unknown. Base quality data are lacking; no much larger clone is found one base away. The full study reports these points: A TCR beta motif made up of seven or eight highly homologous amino acid variants appeared to be characteristic of blood from ankylosing spondylitis patients. A CD8+ phenotype was shown by the disease-linked clones, which were found at relatively low frequencies in peripheral blood. According to the report, matched synovial fluid samples from ankylosing spondylitis patients were significantly enriched for the disease-linked clones. Some motif variants had previously been reported in the synovial fluid and blood of reactive arthritis patients, which suggests shared mechanisms of disease initiation.

V and J lose 0 bases and 8 bases, and a span of 16 bases separates them. As encoded in the germline V gene (reference sequence), CDR1 is DFQATT while CDR2 is SNEGSKA. Inclusive of the bounding cysteine and phenylalanine, the CDR3 is 15 residues long. Here the CDR3 DNA is all that survives: 45 bases in frame from base 1. The instrument given in TCRdb is Illumina HiSeq 2500. Quantitative 5'-RACE with molecular barcodes was used to prepare TCR beta libraries. Regarding the original processing steps: To identify disease-linked TCR variants, a new computational method was used, one built on a probabilistic model of VDJ rearrangement. Clones were called with MiXCR by TCRdb after fastp trimmed the public reads at Q25, and only in-frame beta chains were retained. Identical CDR3 protein sequences are pooled into one entry, listed with their most common genes and DNA. For this entry, the V and J calls and clone size follow TCRdb and not the study's own pipeline. Recorded for this sample are about 500,000 distinct CDR3 sequences; about 5.4% of them occurred a single time. Under 4.5% of the sample is held by the ten biggest clonotypes.

The V gene is TRBV20-1 and the J gene is TRBJ1-4; the D gene identity is not certain. The sample comprised blood, either unsorted or a sorted T cell fraction (not recorded which). This receptor was identified in a male donor with ankylosing spondylitis. The CDR3 protein is CSAREVGWAGEKLFF. The DNA sequence is given as TGCAGTGCTAGAGAGGTTGGGTGGGCGGGCGAAAAACTGTTTTTT.